These T cell receptor beta chains were read from a single sample in a study of technical replicates of blood from a few donors. Profiled with immunoSEQ multiplex PCR; TCRdb holds only in-frame clones, not every one. The sample has some 69,000 clones; around 90% are singletons. Sequencing was performed on PBMCs. Every receptor here comes from a human donor in good health. Some clones in this sample may be carry-over from other donors' samples. Both conserved end residues are part of each CDR3. Fields, in order: J gene, clone size, V gene, D gene, CDR3 DNA, CDR3 protein. The D gene is left open where the match is weak. Size is stated for part of the rows, as once, few or many counts, or as a class when the clone is expanded.

j_gene: TRBJ1-1
abundance: NA
v_gene: TRBV27
d_gene: TRBD1
CDR3nt: TGTGCCAGCAGTTCCTCCTCGACAGGGTACACTGAAGCTTTCTTT
CDR3aa: CASSSSSTGYTEAFF

j_gene: TRBJ1-2
abundance: NA
v_gene: TRBV25-1
d_gene: NA
CDR3nt: TGTGCCAGCAGTGAATCGACGGGGGTAAAGACCTTC
CDR3aa: CASSESTGVKTF

j_gene: TRBJ2-7
abundance: NA
v_gene: TRBV7-2
d_gene: TRBD1
CDR3nt: TGTGCCAGCAGTTCTGACAGGGGGGCCTACGAGCAGTACTTC
CDR3aa: CASSSDRGAYEQYF

j_gene: TRBJ1-2
abundance: NA
v_gene: TRBV5-6
d_gene: NA
CDR3nt: TGTGCCAGCAGCTTGCTTAACTATGGCTACACCTTC
CDR3aa: CASSLLNYGYTF

j_gene: TRBJ2-7
abundance: many
v_gene: TRBV19
d_gene: NA
CDR3nt: TGTGCCAGTAGTCCTGACGCGGGGACTCTCGAGCAGTACTTC
CDR3aa: CASSPDAGTLEQYF

j_gene: TRBJ1-2
abundance: NA
v_gene: TRBV21-1
d_gene: NA
CDR3nt: TGTGCCCCCGCCCGAGGCAGGGGGCGGTCAGCGGATGGCTACACCTTC
CDR3aa: CAPARGRGRSADGYTF

j_gene: TRBJ2-7
abundance: NA
v_gene: TRBV5-6
d_gene: NA
CDR3nt: TGTGCCAGCAGCTTGGCCGCGGATTACGAGCAGTACTTC
CDR3aa: CASSLAADYEQYF

j_gene: TRBJ2-6
abundance: NA
v_gene: TRBV5-1
d_gene: NA
CDR3nt: TGCGCCAGCAGCAGAGACAGCTCTGGGGCCAACGTCCTGACTTTC
CDR3aa: CASSRDSSGANVLTF

j_gene: TRBJ2-1
abundance: NA
v_gene: TRBV7-9
d_gene: TRBD2
CDR3nt: TGTGCCAGCACCCTCCCTAGCGGGAGAGGTGAGCAGTTCTTC
CDR3aa: CASTLPSGRGEQFF

j_gene: TRBJ2-1
abundance: once
v_gene: TRBV7-9
d_gene: TRBD1
CDR3nt: TGTGCCAGCAGCCCGACAGGGGGTGTTGTGAATGAGCAGTTCTTC
CDR3aa: CASSPTGGVVNEQFF

j_gene: TRBJ2-1
abundance: NA
v_gene: TRBV5-4
d_gene: TRBD2
CDR3nt: TGCGCCAGCAGCTTGAGCGGGGGCTACAATGAGCAGTTCTTC
CDR3aa: CASSLSGGYNEQFF

j_gene: TRBJ1-5
abundance: NA
v_gene: TRBV6-1
d_gene: NA
CDR3nt: TGTGCCAGCACTATAATCGCGGGGGCAGGCCAGCCCCAGCATTTT
CDR3aa: CASTIIAGAGQPQHF

j_gene: TRBJ2-1
abundance: NA
v_gene: TRBV20-1
d_gene: NA
CDR3nt: TGCAGTGCTGGGCCGGAAGGTGAGCAGTTCTTC
CDR3aa: CSAGPEGEQFF

j_gene: TRBJ1-1
abundance: NA
v_gene: TRBV11-1
d_gene: TRBD1
CDR3nt: TGTGCCAGCAGCCCAACGGAAGACAGGGTGGGGACTGAAGCTTTCTTT
CDR3aa: CASSPTEDRVGTEAFF

j_gene: TRBJ1-5
abundance: NA
v_gene: TRBV5-6
d_gene: NA
CDR3nt: TGTGCCAGCAGCGGGCTTGGGGGGGCAGCCAATCAGCCCCAGCATTTT
CDR3aa: CASSGLGGAANQPQHF

j_gene: TRBJ2-7
abundance: once
v_gene: TRBV11-2
d_gene: NA
CDR3nt: TGTGCCAGCAGCCTTGGGACTTCGGGGCAGTACTTC
CDR3aa: CASSLGTSGQYF

j_gene: TRBJ2-4
abundance: NA
v_gene: TRBV5-6
d_gene: TRBD2
CDR3nt: TGTGCCAGCAGCCAGCGGGACTCCACGTGGTTC
CDR3aa: CASSQRDSTWF

j_gene: TRBJ2-2
abundance: NA
v_gene: TRBV7-9
d_gene: TRBD1
CDR3nt: TGTGCCAGCAGCCCGGGGACAGGGAGGAACACCGGGGAGCTGTTTTTT
CDR3aa: CASSPGTGRNTGELFF

j_gene: TRBJ1-5
abundance: NA
v_gene: TRBV6-1
d_gene: TRBD1
CDR3nt: TGTGCCAGCAGACAGGGGGATAGCAATCAGCCCCAGCATTTT
CDR3aa: CASRQGDSNQPQHF

j_gene: TRBJ1-2
abundance: NA
v_gene: TRBV5-6
d_gene: TRBD1
CDR3nt: TGTGCCAGCAGCTTGGCCAGGGCAGGGGGCTATGGCTACACCTTC
CDR3aa: CASSLARAGGYGYTF

j_gene: TRBJ2-5
abundance: few
v_gene: TRBV7-9
d_gene: TRBD1
CDR3nt: TGTGCCAGCAGCATGGGAGGGTCCCGGGACAGGGGGGCAAGAGAGACCCAGTACTTC
CDR3aa: CASSMGGSRDRGARETQYF

j_gene: TRBJ2-7
abundance: NA
v_gene: TRBV30
d_gene: NA
CDR3nt: TGTGCCTGGACGGGGGTGACAGGGTCGGTCGAGCAGTACTTC
CDR3aa: CAWTGVTGSVEQYF

j_gene: TRBJ1-2
abundance: NA
v_gene: TRBV7-2
d_gene: NA
CDR3nt: TGTGCCAGCAGCCCGCCGGGTCCGTATGGCTACACCTTC
CDR3aa: CASSPPGPYGYTF

j_gene: TRBJ2-3
abundance: NA
v_gene: TRBV10-3
d_gene: TRBD2
CDR3nt: TGTGCCATCAGTGAGTCAAAGCGGGGGGCCCCAGATACGCAGTATTTT
CDR3aa: CAISESKRGAPDTQYF

j_gene: TRBJ2-1
abundance: once
v_gene: TRBV5-5
d_gene: NA
CDR3nt: TGTGCCAGCAGCTTGACTAGTGGTTCCCCTAGCTCCTACAATGAGCAGTTCTTC
CDR3aa: CASSLTSGSPSSYNEQFF

j_gene: TRBJ2-7
abundance: NA
v_gene: TRBV2
d_gene: NA
CDR3nt: TGTGCCAGCAGAGGGACTGGGACCTACGAGCAGTACTTC
CDR3aa: CASRGTGTYEQYF

j_gene: TRBJ1-5
abundance: NA
v_gene: TRBV7-9
d_gene: NA
CDR3nt: TGTGCCAGCAGCTTAGGGACGGGGGGAATGGGCAATCAGCCCCAGCATTTT
CDR3aa: CASSLGTGGMGNQPQHF

j_gene: TRBJ2-1
abundance: few
v_gene: TRBV7-2
d_gene: TRBD2
CDR3nt: TGTGCCAGCAGCCTATACACCGGGACTACCTACAATGAGCAGTTCTTC
CDR3aa: CASSLYTGTTYNEQFF

j_gene: TRBJ1-2
abundance: NA
v_gene: TRBV19
d_gene: NA
CDR3nt: TGTGCCAGTACAAAAATAGACAGTCTCCCTAACTATGGCTACACCTTC
CDR3aa: CASTKIDSLPNYGYTF

j_gene: TRBJ2-6
abundance: NA
v_gene: TRBV5-4
d_gene: TRBD2
CDR3nt: TGTGCCAGCAGCGACGGGACTAGGGGGTCTGGGGCCAACGTCCTGACTTTC
CDR3aa: CASSDGTRGSGANVLTF

j_gene: TRBJ2-2
abundance: NA
v_gene: TRBV7-9
d_gene: TRBD2
CDR3nt: TGTGCCAGCAGCCTAATCGGGGGGATTAGCACCGGGGAGCTGTTTTTT
CDR3aa: CASSLIGGISTGELFF

j_gene: TRBJ2-7
abundance: NA
v_gene: TRBV4-3
d_gene: TRBD2
CDR3nt: TGCGCCAGCAGCCAAGCGGGACTAGCGGGAGACGAGCAGTACTTC
CDR3aa: CASSQAGLAGDEQYF

j_gene: TRBJ1-4
abundance: NA
v_gene: TRBV18
d_gene: TRBD1
CDR3nt: TGTGCCAGCTCACCAGGGACAGGAACTAATGAAAAACTGTTTTTT
CDR3aa: CASSPGTGTNEKLFF

j_gene: TRBJ2-1
abundance: NA
v_gene: TRBV7-2
d_gene: NA
CDR3nt: TGTGCCAGCAGCCAAGATCCGGGGAGATTCTCCTACAATGAGCAGTTCTTC
CDR3aa: CASSQDPGRFSYNEQFF

j_gene: TRBJ1-1
abundance: few
v_gene: TRBV2
d_gene: NA
CDR3nt: TGTGCCAGCAGAGTCTCGACAGCTGAAGCTTTCTTT
CDR3aa: CASRVSTAEAFF

j_gene: TRBJ2-7
abundance: NA
v_gene: TRBV30
d_gene: TRBD1
CDR3nt: TGTGCCTGGAACAGCCGGGACAGGAGATATTACGAGCAGTACTTC
CDR3aa: CAWNSRDRRYYEQYF

j_gene: TRBJ1-2
abundance: NA
v_gene: TRBV2
d_gene: NA
CDR3nt: TGTGCCAGCAGGGACTTAGGCTATGGCTACACCTTC
CDR3aa: CASRDLGYGYTF

j_gene: TRBJ2-3
abundance: NA
v_gene: TRBV6-5
d_gene: TRBD2
CDR3nt: TGTGCCAGCAGCCGCGGACTAGGCACAGATACGCAGTATTTT
CDR3aa: CASSRGLGTDTQYF

j_gene: TRBJ2-3
abundance: NA
v_gene: TRBV7-9
d_gene: TRBD2
CDR3nt: TGTGCCAGCAGCCACCGGACTAGCGGAACGCAGTATTTT
CDR3aa: CASSHRTSGTQYF

j_gene: TRBJ2-5
abundance: once
v_gene: TRBV11-2
d_gene: NA
CDR3nt: TGTGCCAGCAGCTTAGTACAGGGCGCTAGGTCCCAGTACTTC
CDR3aa: CASSLVQGARSQYF

j_gene: TRBJ2-1
abundance: NA
v_gene: TRBV7-2
d_gene: TRBD1
CDR3nt: TGTGCCAGCAGCCCCCGACAGGGTTCCTACAATGAGCAGTTCTTC
CDR3aa: CASSPRQGSYNEQFF

j_gene: TRBJ2-1
abundance: NA
v_gene: TRBV9
d_gene: NA
CDR3nt: TGTGCCAGCAGCGGGAGGGAGAATGAGCAGTTCTTC
CDR3aa: CASSGRENEQFF

j_gene: TRBJ1-1
abundance: NA
v_gene: TRBV29-1
d_gene: NA
CDR3nt: TGCAGCGTGAAGGTCGGAGGGTCCGTCACTGAAGCTTTCTTT
CDR3aa: CSVKVGGSVTEAFF

j_gene: TRBJ1-6
abundance: NA
v_gene: TRBV6-6
d_gene: NA
CDR3nt: TGTGCCAGCAGTTACGCAGGGGATTCACCCCTCCACTTT
CDR3aa: CASSYAGDSPLHF

j_gene: TRBJ1-2
abundance: NA
v_gene: TRBV30
d_gene: TRBD1
CDR3nt: TGTGCCTGGAGTGGTACAGGGGGCTTCTCTGGCTACACCTTC
CDR3aa: CAWSGTGGFSGYTF